The 22 T cell receptor beta chains given below trace back to one sample, sequenced in a study of response to subunit inactivated influenza vaccine. TCRdb redid the calling of the RT-PCR reads with MiXCR, one entry per CDR3 protein. The table includes approximately 250,000 distinct CDR3 sequences, 9% to 15% detected once. The material sequenced was non-naive T cells sorted from PBMCs, taken 14 days before vaccination. These receptors were obtained from a man aged 50-60 years who received an inactivated influenza vaccine.

This rearrangement joins TRBV5-1 to TRBJ2-1; TRBD2 matches 14 bases. This CDR3 spans 14 amino acids. Unmatched junction bases numbered 5, after V lost 5 bases and J lost 10 bases. CDR1 SGHRS and CDR2 YFSETQ come from the germline V gene. Here the CDR3 reads CASRGTSGSGEQFF. DNA of the CDR3: TGCGCCAGCAGGGGGACTAGCGGGAGCGGAGAGCAGTTCTTC.

This clonotype was found a few times. The rearrangement uses TRBV7-9 and TRBJ2-3; D tentatively fits TRBD1 or TRBD2 (5 bases each). The germline CDR1 and CDR2 sequences are SEHNR and FQNEAQ (reference sequence). The CDR3 runs to 12 residues. The V end was cut by 10 bases, the J end by 1 base, with 9 bases between. In DNA form, the CDR3 reads TGTGCCACCATGGGGGGCACAGATACGCAGTATTTT. It yields the protein CATMGGTDTQYF.

The CDR3 DNA reads TGTGCCAGCAGTGAGGCTAGCGGGGGGACGTATGAGCAGTTCTTC. It is translated as CASSEASGGTYEQFF. The chain carries TRBV6-4 and TRBJ2-1, with 11 bases matching TRBD2. V lost 3 bases, J lost 8 bases, and 6 bases stayed unmatched. CDR3 length: 15 amino acids. Germline CDR1 reads MRHNA; CDR2 reads SNTAGT.

As concerns this clonotype: Possible read error: a much larger clone is one base away. The CDR3 end shows no conserved phenylalanine or tryptophan, and so a read error is likely. V gene TRBV29-1 combines with J gene TRBJ2-5; the match to TRBD1 covers 9 bases. From germline, CDR1 is SQVTM and CDR2 ANQGSEA. The CDR3 totals 14 residues. J was trimmed by 4 bases and V by 3 bases; bases with no gene match: 6. CDR3 sequence reads: CSVDLGQGTETQYL. The CDR3 nucleotides are TGCAGCGTTGACCTCGGACAGGGGACAGAGACCCAGTACCTC.

The table lists this clonotype with many counts. The V gene is TRBV12-3 or TRBV12-4, the J gene TRBJ2-2; D is possibly TRBD2 (6 bases). Trimming took 2 bases from V and 4 from J, leaving 8 bases between them. CDR3 length: 14 amino acids. The CDR3 loop reads CASSLLGGTGELFF. CDR3 in DNA: TGTGCCAGCAGTTTACTGGGGGGCACCGGGGAGCTGTTTTTT.

The chain joins TRBV15 to TRBJ2-2, with a possible D match to TRBD2 (5 bases). Germline CDR1 is LNHNV and CDR2 is YYDKDF (reference sequence). This CDR3 is 15 amino acids long. Trimming stripped 0 bases from V and 6 bases from J, with 11 bases between. The CDR3 coding sequence is TGTGCCACCAGCAGAGATCGGGGAATCGCCGGGGAGCTGTTTTTT. Translation: CATSRDRGIAGELFF.

This clonotype was seen at least ten times. The V call is TRBV2, the J call TRBJ2-2, with a possible D match to TRBD2 (5 bases). The CDR3 has 13 residues. Germline V gene data show CDR1 as SNHLY and CDR2 as FYNNEI. The V end was cut by 7 bases, the J end by 1 base, with 7 bases between. CDR3 amino acids: CASKDWNTGELFF. The CDR3 bases are TGTGCCAGCAAGGACTGGAACACCGGGGAGCTGTTTTTT. The full variable domain, its missing parts supplied by reference TRBV2 and TRBJ2-2, is EPEVTQTPSHQVTQMGQEVILRCVPISNHLYFYWYRQILGQKVEFLVSFYNNEISEKSEIFDDQFSVERPDGSNFTLKIRSTKLEDSAMYFCASKDWNTGELFFGEGSRLTVL.

This clonotype showed up many times. The V and J genes are TRBV7-9 and TRBJ1-4; D not certain. Germline assignment: CDR1 SEHNR and CDR2 FQNEAQ (reference sequence). CDR3 size: 17 residues. V was trimmed by 2 bases and J by 3 bases, leaving 16 bases between them. CDR3 residues: CASSLLSSAGPNEKLFF. The CDR3, as DNA: TGTGCCAGCAGCTTACTTAGTTCGGCCGGACCTAATGAAAAACTGTTTTTT. Together with reference TRBV7-9 and TRBJ1-4, the CDR3 gives the full variable domain: DTGVSQNPRHKITKRGQNVTFRCDPISEHNRLYWYRQTLGQGPEFLTYFQNEAQLEKSRLLSDRFSAERPKGSFSTLEIQRTEQGDSAMYLCASSLLSSAGPNEKLFFGSGTQLSVL.

This clonotype was seen more than once but under ten times. CDR3 loop: CASSYTASSYEQYF. CDR3 coding DNA: TGTGCCAGCAGCTATACAGCTAGCTCCTACGAGCAGTACTTC. The chain is built from TRBV7-9 and TRBJ2-7; D remains unclear. Germline assignment: CDR1 SEHNR and CDR2 FQNEAQ (reference sequence). V shed 4 bases and J shed 0 bases, with 10 bases lying between them. CDR3 length: 14 amino acids. Together with reference TRBV7-9 and TRBJ2-7, the CDR3 gives the full variable domain: DTGVSQNPRHKITKRGQNVTFRCDPISEHNRLYWYRQTLGQGPEFLTYFQNEAQLEKSRLLSDRFSAERPKGSFSTLEIQRTEQGDSAMYLCASSYTASSYEQYFGPGTRLTVT.

In DNA form, the CDR3 reads TGTGCCAGCAGCCCCGCCGGGACACCCTTTCACGAGCAGTACTTC. This sequence encodes CASSPAGTPFHEQYF. The rearrangement links TRBV28 to TRBJ2-7; tentative D call: TRBD1 (6 bases). The germline V and J ends were trimmed by 6 bases and 5 bases, with 20 bases remaining between them. Germline lookup yields CDR1 MDHEN and CDR2 SYDVKM. This CDR3 contains 15 residues.

This clonotype has a handful of counts. The CDR3: CASSQGQGAHEQYF. The CDR3, as DNA: TGTGCCAGCAGCCAGGGACAGGGGGCACACGAGCAGTACTTC. The rearrangement links TRBV4-2 to TRBJ2-7; 12 nucleotides line up with TRBD1. There are 14 residues in the CDR3. V lost 3 bases to trimming and J lost 5 bases; unmatched junction nucleotides: 2. CDR1 is LGHNA and CDR2 is YNFKEQ in the germline V gene.

The chain is built from TRBV20-1 and TRBJ1-1; D remains unclear. Trimming removed 0 bases at V and 0 bases at J, with 14 bases between. In germline, CDR1 is DFQATT, CDR2 SNEGSKA (reference sequence). The CDR3 length is 16 residues. CDR3 sequence reads: CSARDRSNPMNTEAFF. The CDR3 DNA reads as TGCAGTGCTAGAGACAGGTCCAACCCCATGAACACTGAAGCTTTCTTT.

This clonotype was seen a few times. CDR3 residues: CASSSGGRRQPQHF. The CDR3 DNA reads as TGTGCCAGCAGCTCAGGAGGGAGAAGGCAGCCCCAGCATTTT. The rearrangement links TRBV7-2 to TRBJ1-5; no clear D. In germline, CDR1 is SGHTA, CDR2 FQGNSA. Trimming stripped 4 bases from V and 7 bases from J, with 14 bases between. The CDR3 runs to 14 residues.

In this sample, this clonotype turned up many times. The chain carries TRBV9 and TRBJ2-1; D is possibly TRBD2 (6 bases). The germline gives CDR1 SGDLS, CDR2 YYNGEE. V lost 0 bases, J lost 7 bases, and 11 bases lay in between. The CDR3 has 14 amino acids. CDR3 DNA sequence: TGTGCCAGCAGCGTAGCCGGGAGAATGAATGAGCAGTTCTTC. Residues: CASSVAGRMNEQFF.

This clonotype was seen a few times. The chain has TRBV12-3 or TRBV12-4 and TRBJ2-5, with 9 bases lining up with TRBD1. The CDR3 has 14 amino acids. The junction had 4 bases not matched to a gene; V was cut back by 3 bases and J by 5 bases. The DNA for the CDR3 is TGTGCCAGCAGTTTGGGACAGGGTATGGAGACCCAGTACTTC. Its protein is CASSLGQGMETQYF.

Many counts were recorded for this clonotype. The gene calls are TRBV2 and TRBJ2-1, with 14 bases fitting TRBD2. Germline V lookup: CDR1 SNHLY, CDR2 FYNNEI. J lost 9 bases, V lost 2 bases, and 9 bases had no gene match. The CDR3 runs 17 residues. The CDR3 coding sequence is TGTGCCAGCAGTGAATCGGGCGGGACTAGCGGGGGAATTGAGCAGTTCTTC. Residues: CASSESGGTSGGIEQFF.

This clonotype was found many times. This chain joins TRBV5-1 and TRBJ2-7; TRBD1 aligns across 8 bases. Trimming cost V 1 base and J 6 bases; bases outside gene matches: 0. The germline gives CDR1 SGHRS, CDR2 YFSETQ. This CDR3 region has 12 residues. The CDR3 spells CASSLTGGEQYF. The CDR3 DNA follows: TGCGCCAGCAGCTTGACAGGGGGCGAGCAGTACTTC. Combining the CDR3 with reference TRBV5-1 and TRBJ2-7 gives the whole variable domain KAGVTQTPRYLIKTRGQQVTLSCSPISGHRSVSWYQQTPGQGLQFLFEYFSETQRNKGNFPGRFSGRQFSNSRSEMNVSTLELGDSALYLCASSLTGGEQYFGPGTRLTVT.

This clonotype showed up many times. The genes are TRBV4-2 and TRBJ1-5; D gene uncertain. V gave up 0 bases and J gave up 1 base, with 7 bases separating them. This CDR3 spans 15 amino acids. The germline CDR1 and CDR2 sequences are LGHNA and YNFKEQ. CDR3: CASSQESQSNQPQHF. In DNA, the CDR3 is TGTGCCAGCAGCCAAGAGTCACAGAGCAATCAGCCCCAGCATTTT.

The chain recombines TRBV12-3 or TRBV12-4 with TRBJ2-1; the match to TRBD2 covers 15 bases. V was clipped by 5 bases and J by 9 bases; unmatched bases: 8. There are 16 residues in the CDR3. In DNA form, the CDR3 reads TGTGCCAGCAGTCCTAGGACTAGCGGGAGGGTCGGTGAGCAGTTCTTC. It translates to CASSPRTSGRVGEQFF.

This chain connects TRBV6-2 or TRBV6-3 to TRBJ2-2, with D hard to call. Germline CDR1 and CDR2: MNHEY and SVGEGT. The V end lost 3 bases, the J end lost 7 bases, and 9 bases lay between the germline ends. This CDR3 has 13 residues. CDR3 sequence (DNA): TGTGCCAGCAGTTATGAAAGCGTCGGGGAGCTGTTTTTT. Translation gives CASSYESVGELFF.

This chain uses TRBV6-1 with TRBJ2-3; TRBD2 agrees at 9 bases. V dropped 6 bases and J dropped 2; count of bases not matched to a gene: 6. Germline lookup yields CDR1 MNHNS and CDR2 SASEGT. The CDR3 totals 15 residues. The CDR3 bases are TGTGCCAGCAGCTCCGGGACTAGCATCACAGATACGCAGTATTTT. The encoded protein is CASSSGTSITDTQYF.

This clonotype was recorded a few times. This chain links TRBV12-3 or TRBV12-4 with TRBJ2-4; 9 positions match TRBD1. The CDR3 is 13 amino acids. J was trimmed by 9 bases and V by 6 bases; bases with no gene match: 6. CDR3: CASSHGQGIIQYF. In nucleotides, the CDR3 is TGTGCCAGCAGCCACGGACAGGGGATCATTCAGTACTTC.